The rows below give T cell receptor beta chains drawn from one sample of a study of shared clonotypes between healthy human individuals. Using immunoSEQ multiplex PCR, the repertoire was profiled, and TCRdb retains in-frame clones only, with some absent. Of under 1,900,000 clones in the sample, just under 99% were seen once. Sequenced material: naive CD4+ T cells sorted from blood. The receptor source for this set is a man aged 25-45 years in good health. The CDR3 runs from the conserved cysteine through the conserved F or W. D genes are given only for firm matches. Rows may omit the clone size; those that give it use once, few, many or a size class.

len	d_gene	abundance	v_gene	j_gene	CDR3aa	CDR3nt
14	NA	NA	TRBV27	TRBJ2-1	CASTLAGRRGEQFF	TGTGCCAGCACCCTAGCTGGACGCCGGGGTGAGCAGTTCTTC
13	NA	NA	TRBV5-8	TRBJ2-1	CASSLGQPNEQFF	TGTGCCAGCAGCTTGGGCCAGCCAAATGAGCAGTTCTTC
15	NA	NA	TRBV7-2	TRBJ2-3	CASSLWDLGTDTQYF	TGTGCCAGCAGCTTGTGGGATCTGGGCACAGATACGCAGTATTTT
13	NA	NA	TRBV5-5	TRBJ2-3	CASSPVAEDTQYF	TGTGCCAGCAGCCCCGTAGCTGAGGATACGCAGTATTTT
16	NA	NA	TRBV7-6	TRBJ2-7	CASSLGVAAAHYEQYF	TGTGCCAGCAGCTTAGGGGTGGCCGCGGCCCATTACGAGCAGTACTTC
14	NA	once	TRBV28	TRBJ1-4	CASSLTRANEKLFF	TGTGCCAGCAGTTTGACGAGAGCTAATGAAAAACTGTTTTTT
13	NA	NA	TRBV5-4	TRBJ1-1	CASRLDSWTEAFF	TGTGCCAGCAGGTTGGACAGTTGGACTGAAGCTTTCTTT
13	TRBD1	NA	TRBV29-1	TRBJ2-7	CSARDSSSYEQYF	TGCAGCGCCCGGGACAGCAGCTCCTACGAGCAGTACTTC
14	TRBD1	NA	TRBV18	TRBJ2-7	CASSPGTAAYEQYF	TGTGCCAGCTCACCTGGGACAGCCGCCTACGAGCAGTACTTC
15	TRBD1	NA	TRBV28	TRBJ2-7	CASTSPGQGYYEQYF	TGTGCCAGCACATCACCGGGACAGGGATACTACGAGCAGTACTTC
16	NA	NA	TRBV7-9	TRBJ2-1	CASSPQLGRTYNEQFF	TGTGCCAGCAGCCCACAGTTGGGACGGACCTACAATGAGCAGTTCTTC
12	NA	NA	TRBV18	TRBJ2-1	CASSPPHSEQFF	TGTGCCAGCTCACCCCCCCACAGTGAGCAGTTCTTC
15	NA	once	TRBV5-4	TRBJ2-2	CASRPNRGGTGELFF	TGTGCCAGCAGGCCCAACAGGGGGGGAACCGGGGAGCTGTTTTTT
16	TRBD1	NA	TRBV5-8	TRBJ1-1	CASSSRQGTMNTEAFF	TGTGCCAGCAGCTCCCGACAGGGGACCATGAACACTGAAGCTTTCTTT
17	TRBD2	NA	TRBV13	TRBJ2-3	CASSSPGLAGGPDTQYF	TGTGCCAGCAGCTCTCCGGGACTAGCGGGAGGGCCAGATACGCAGTATTTT
13	NA	NA	TRBV14	TRBJ2-1	CASSQGGGVEQFF	TGTGCCAGCAGCCAAGGTGGCGGGGTTGAGCAGTTCTTC
18	TRBD2	NA	TRBV19	TRBJ2-5	CASSIEFGGRLYQETQYF	TGTGCCAGTAGTATAGAATTTGGCGGGAGACTATACCAAGAGACCCAGTACTTC
10	NA	NA	TRBV29-1	TRBJ2-1	CSGTYNEQFF	TGCAGCGGAACCTACAATGAGCAGTTCTTC
10	NA	NA	TRBV27	TRBJ2-7	CASSVCEQYF	TGTGCCAGCTCGGTCTGCGAGCAGTACTTC
15	TRBD1	once	TRBV5-1	TRBJ2-3	CASSPGTGLTDTQYF	TGCGCCAGCAGCCCGGGGACAGGGTTAACAGATACGCAGTATTTT
14	NA	NA	TRBV5-6	TRBJ2-1	CASSLGDLYNEQFF	TGTGCCAGCAGCTTGGGTGACTTATACAATGAGCAGTTCTTC
19	TRBD1	NA	TRBV7-8	TRBJ1-2	CASSFHPAGTAQSNYGYTF	TGTGCCAGCAGCTTTCATCCTGCCGGGACAGCCCAATCTAACTATGGCTACACCTTC
14	NA	NA	TRBV28	TRBJ1-1	CASSLGHRGTEAFF	TGTGCCAGCAGTTTGGGACACCGGGGCACTGAAGCTTTCTTT
11	NA	NA	TRBV5-1	TRBJ2-7	CASSSGHEQYF	TGCGCCAGCAGCTCCGGACACGAGCAGTACTTC
13	NA	NA	TRBV5-6	TRBJ2-7	CASSLSSFNEQYF	TGTGCCAGCAGCTTGTCTAGCTTCAACGAGCAGTACTTC
9	NA	NA	TRBV28	TRBJ2-1	CASSHEQFF	TGTGCCAGCAGTCACGAGCAGTTCTTC
14	NA	few	TRBV5-1	TRBJ2-2	CASSLEGRTGELFF	TGCGCCAGCAGCTTGGAAGGTCGCACCGGGGAGCTGTTTTTT
17	TRBD1	NA	TRBV11-1	TRBJ2-7	CASSLGQGQYLSYEQYF	TGTGCCAGCAGCCTGGGACAGGGTCAATACCTCTCCTACGAGCAGTACTTC